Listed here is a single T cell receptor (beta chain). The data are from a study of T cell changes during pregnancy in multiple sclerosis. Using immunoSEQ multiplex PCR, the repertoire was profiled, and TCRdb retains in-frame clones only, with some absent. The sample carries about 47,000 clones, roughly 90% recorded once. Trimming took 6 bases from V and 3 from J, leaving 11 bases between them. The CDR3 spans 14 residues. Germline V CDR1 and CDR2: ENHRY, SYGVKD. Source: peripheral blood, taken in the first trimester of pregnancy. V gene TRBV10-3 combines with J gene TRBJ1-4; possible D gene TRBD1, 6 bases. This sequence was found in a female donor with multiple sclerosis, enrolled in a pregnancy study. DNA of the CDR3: TGTGCCATCAGCAAACAGGGTGCTAATGAAAAACTGTTTTTT. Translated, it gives CAISKQGANEKLFF.